This T cell receptor beta chain comes out of a study of cytomegalovirus exposure and HLA in healthy donors. PCR primers comprised 60 Vbeta and 13 Jbeta primers. The assay was immunoSEQ multiplex PCR, and TCRdb's table has in-frame clones only and misses some. The sample shows more than 95,000 clones, roughly 77% of them seen only once. CDR1 and CDR2 (germline): MDHEN, SYDVKM. V was trimmed by 5 bases and J by 3 bases, leaving 17 bases between them. The CDR3 loop spans 16 amino acids. The specimen was PBMCs. The sequence came from a woman under 30 in good health and CMV-seropositive. This rearrangement joins TRBV28 to TRBJ2-1; TRBD2 might be the D (6 bases). CDR3: CASSPEGRTLYNEQFF. The CDR3 bases are TGTGCCAGCAGTCCGGAGGGGAGGACCCTCTACAATGAGCAGTTCTTC.